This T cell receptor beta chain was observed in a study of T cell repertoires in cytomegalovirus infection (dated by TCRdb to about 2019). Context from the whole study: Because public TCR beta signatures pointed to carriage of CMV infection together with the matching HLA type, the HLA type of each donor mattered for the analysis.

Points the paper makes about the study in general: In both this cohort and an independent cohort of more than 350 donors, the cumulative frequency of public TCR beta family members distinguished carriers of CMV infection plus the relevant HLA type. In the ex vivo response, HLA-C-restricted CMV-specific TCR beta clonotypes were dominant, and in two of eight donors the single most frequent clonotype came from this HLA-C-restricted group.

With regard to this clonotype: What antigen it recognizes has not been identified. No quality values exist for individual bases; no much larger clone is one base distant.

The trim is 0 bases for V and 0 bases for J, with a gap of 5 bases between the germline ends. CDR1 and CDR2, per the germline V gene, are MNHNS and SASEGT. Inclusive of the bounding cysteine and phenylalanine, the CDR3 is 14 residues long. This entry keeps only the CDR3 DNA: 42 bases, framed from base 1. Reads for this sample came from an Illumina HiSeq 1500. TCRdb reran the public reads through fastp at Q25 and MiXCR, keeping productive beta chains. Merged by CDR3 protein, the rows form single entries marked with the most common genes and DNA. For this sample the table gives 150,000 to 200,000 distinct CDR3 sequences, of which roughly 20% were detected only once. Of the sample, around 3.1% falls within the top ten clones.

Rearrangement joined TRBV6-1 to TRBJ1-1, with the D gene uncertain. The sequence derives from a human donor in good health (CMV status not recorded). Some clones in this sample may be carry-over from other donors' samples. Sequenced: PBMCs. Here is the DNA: TGTGCCAGCAGTGAAGCATGGGTGAACACTGAAGCTTTCTTT. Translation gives CASSEAWVNTEAFF.